The 32 T cell receptor beta chains given below trace back to one sample, sequenced in a study of early T cells in non-severe SARS-CoV-2 infection. MiXCR, run by TCRdb on the 5' RACE reads, gives a single entry per CDR3 protein. The table includes tens of thousands of distinct CDR3 sequences, around 5% detected once. Sequencing input: whole blood. These receptor sequences come from an adult who was a healthcare worker with PCR-confirmed SARS-CoV-2 infection or an uninfected control (not recorded which).

At least ten counts were recorded for this clonotype. V is TRBV6-2 or TRBV6-3 and J is TRBJ2-5; D gene ambiguous. Between the trimmed V and J ends, which lost 7 bases and 2 bases, there was a span of 8 bases. This CDR3 spans 12 amino acids. Germline loops: CDR1 MNHEY, CDR2 SVGEGT. The CDR3 DNA reads as TGTGCCAGCAAGGGATTTCAAGAGACCCAGTACTTC. Its protein product is CASKGFQETQYF.

The sample holds many counts of this clonotype. This rearrangement joins TRBV11-2 to TRBJ1-2; D gene ambiguous. This CDR3 spans 14 amino acids. The V and J ends lost 3 bases and 5 bases respectively, with 13 bases between them. Looked up from germline, CDR1 is SGHAT and CDR2 is FQNNGV. Written as DNA, the CDR3 is TGTGCCAGCAGCTTCCCGGGATCTACATATGGCTACACCTTC. Translation: CASSFPGSTYGYTF.

This clonotype appeared many times. The chain uses TRBV7-2 and TRBJ2-7, with 9 bases matching TRBD2. This CDR3 spans 17 amino acids. The germline V gene encodes CDR1 SGHTA and CDR2 FQGNSA. The ends lost 1 base at V and 6 bases at J; junction bases unmatched: 13. Here the CDR3 reads CASSLVRGSSGSREQYF. CDR3 sequence (DNA): TGTGCCAGCAGCTTAGTACGGGGGAGTAGCGGGAGTCGCGAGCAGTACTTC.

This clonotype was detected only a few times. The chain recombines TRBV3-1 with TRBJ1-1; 8 nucleotides line up with TRBD1. The CDR3 contains 17 residues. The ends lost 2 bases at V and 1 base at J; junction bases unmatched: 9. Germline V gene data show CDR1 as LGHDT and CDR2 as YNNKEL (reference sequence). The chain's CDR3 is CASSQKTRTGPNTEAFF. Written as DNA, the CDR3 is TGTGCCAGCAGCCAAAAAACCCGGACAGGGCCGAACACTGAAGCTTTCTTT.

J is TRBJ2-7 and V is TRBV9, with TRBD2 matching 9 bases. CDR1 and CDR2 from the germline V gene are SGDLS and YYNGEE. The V and J ends lost 2 bases and 0 bases, in that order; junction bases with no gene match: 3. CDR3 length equals 15 residues. CDR3 sequence reads: CASSVDSGSSYEQYF. DNA of the CDR3: TGTGCCAGCAGCGTCGATAGCGGGAGCTCCTACGAGCAGTACTTC.

The V call is TRBV2, the J call TRBJ2-3; either TRBD1 or TRBD2 may fit D (5 bases each). V dropped 11 bases and J dropped 0 bases, with 15 bases sitting between them. The germline gives CDR1 SNHLY, CDR2 FYNNEI. The CDR3 sequence is 14 residues long. The CDR3 bases are TGTGCCGGAACCCGGGGCTTCAGCACAGATACGCAGTATTTT. It translates to CAGTRGFSTDTQYF. Looking up the rest from reference TRBV2 and TRBJ2-3 gives the full variable domain: EPEVTQTPSHQVTQMGQEVILRCVPISNHLYFYWYRQILGQKVEFLVSFYNNEISEKSEIFDDQFSVERPDGSNFTLKIRSTKLEDSAMYFCAGTRGFSTDTQYFGPGTRLTVL.

This clonotype has a count of ten or more. This chain connects TRBV6-5 to TRBJ1-2; the D is unclear. The CDR3 spans 12 residues. V lost 3 bases and J lost 7, with 9 bases in between. The germline V gene encodes CDR1 MNHEY and CDR2 SVGAGI. The chain's CDR3 is CASSYGNSGYTF. In DNA form, the CDR3 reads TGTGCCAGCAGTTATGGGAATTCTGGCTACACCTTC.

This clonotype was seen a handful of times. The V call is TRBV29-1, the J call TRBJ2-1; 14 nucleotides match TRBD2. There are 15 residues in the CDR3. The germline gives CDR1 SQVTM, CDR2 ANQGSEA. Trimming at V came to 4 bases and at J to 9 bases, leaving 8 bases not matched to a gene. The chain's CDR3 is CSVAKGLAGDVEQFF. The CDR3 DNA follows: TGCAGCGTTGCCAAGGGACTAGCGGGAGATGTTGAGCAGTTCTTC.

The chain combines TRBV6-1 with TRBJ2-7; 9 nucleotides align to TRBD1. The CDR3 consists of 16 residues. V shed 2 bases and J 2 bases; nucleotides not matched to a gene: 7. The germline gives CDR1 MNHNS, CDR2 SASEGT. CDR3 amino acids: CASSELGTGQTYEQYF. In DNA form, the CDR3 reads TGTGCCAGCAGTGAATTGGGGACAGGGCAAACCTACGAGCAGTACTTC.

This clonotype appeared many times. The J gene is TRBJ2-1, the V gene TRBV28; 12 nucleotides line up with TRBD1. Germline CDR1 and CDR2: MDHEN and SYDVKM. Germline trimming cut 5 bases from V and 8 bases from J; bases unmatched to any gene: 7. This CDR3 is 15 amino acids long. The CDR3 nucleotides are TGTGCCAGCAGTCTTCCGGGACAGGGGGCTCATGAGCAGTTCTTC. Translation: CASSLPGQGAHEQFF.

The sample holds many counts of this clonotype. The chain couples TRBV28 to TRBJ1-3; D perhaps matches TRBD1 (5 bases). Per the germline V gene, CDR1 is MDHEN and CDR2 is SYDVKM. V was cut by 8 bases and J by 5 bases, with 16 bases left in between. This CDR3 has 14 residues. For the CDR3, the DNA is TGTGCCAGCGGGGCAGTAACTCGAAGAAACACCATATATTTT. Its protein product is CASGAVTRRNTIYF.

This clonotype was picked up many times. The V gene is TRBV7-2, the J gene TRBJ2-5; 10 nucleotides line up with TRBD2. Per germline, CDR1 SGHTA and CDR2 FQGNSA. Unmatched junction bases numbered 3, after V lost 5 bases and J lost 3 bases. The CDR3 extends over 14 amino acids. CDR3 sequence reads: CASSPGLAKETQYF. CDR3 in DNA: TGTGCCAGCAGCCCGGGACTAGCGAAAGAGACCCAGTACTTC.

This clonotype has a count of ten or more. One end of the junction does not line up with germline, which may come from a read error. The chain carries TRBV24-1 and TRBJ1-1, with D possibly matching TRBD1 (5 bases). CDR1 and CDR2 from the germline V gene are KGHDR and SFDVKD. The CDR3 has 14 residues. Here the CDR3 DNA reads TGTGCCACTAGTGAAGGGGTTTGGAACACTGAAGCTTTCTTT. Its translation: CATSEGVWNTEAFF.

The chain uses TRBV5-5 and TRBJ2-7, with 10 bases identical to TRBD1. The length of the CDR3 is 17 residues. Germline lookup yields CDR1 SGHKS and CDR2 YYEKEE (reference sequence). The V and J ends lost 0 bases and 1 base, in that order; junction bases with no gene match: 7. CDR3 in DNA: TGTGCCAGCAGCTTGGCGCCGGGACAGGGGACTTCCTACGAGCAGTACTTC. This gives the protein CASSLAPGQGTSYEQYF.

The sample holds many counts of this clonotype. The CDR3 is CASSLTPGTEAFF. The CDR3 nucleotides are TGCGCCAGCAGCTTGACCCCGGGGACTGAAGCTTTCTTT. J is TRBJ1-1 and V is TRBV5-1, with D uncertain. Trimming stripped 1 base from V and 5 bases from J, with 9 bases between. There are 13 residues in the CDR3. Germline CDR1 SGHRS, CDR2 YFSETQ.

The table lists this clonotype with many counts. The chain has TRBV4-3 and TRBJ2-5, with D possibly TRBD2 on 7 matching bases. Trimming stripped 3 bases from V and 5 bases from J, with 10 bases between. This CDR3 is 13 amino acids long. The germline CDR1 and CDR2 sequences are LGHNA and YSLEER. CDR3 in amino acids: CASSQGGLETQYF. As DNA, the CDR3 is TGCGCCAGCAGCCAGGGGGGGCTGGAGACCCAGTACTTC.

This clonotype showed up just a few times. The V and J genes are TRBV11-2 and TRBJ2-1; D is perhaps TRBD2 (5 bases). V was shortened by 5 bases and J by 5 bases, with 10 bases between the two germline ends. The CDR3 sequence is 13 residues long. Germline CDR1 reads SGHAT; CDR2 reads FQNNGV. The CDR3 nucleotides read TGTGCCAGCAGCCGACTACTCGACAATGAGCAGTTCTTC. Its protein is CASSRLLDNEQFF.

The sample holds many counts of this clonotype. V gene TRBV12-3 or TRBV12-4 combines with J gene TRBJ1-6; D is possibly TRBD1 (5 bases). Trimming removed 10 bases at V and 7 bases at J, with 20 bases between. There are 15 residues in the CDR3. CDR3 sequence reads: CATQGGWVGNSPLHF. The CDR3 nucleotides are TGTGCCACCCAGGGAGGTTGGGTAGGAAATTCACCCCTCCACTTT.

This clonotype was detected ten times or more. Sequence at one end of the junction differs from germline and may be a read error. The chain uses TRBV6-2 or TRBV6-3 and TRBJ2-3; D is unresolved. This CDR3 region has 12 residues. Looked up from germline, CDR1 is MNHEY and CDR2 is SVGEGT. CDR3 in amino acids: CATSPETDTQYF. In nucleotides, the CDR3 is TGTGCCACCAGTCCAGAAACAGATACGCAGTATTTT.

V is TRBV28 and J is TRBJ2-7; D is ambiguous. The length of the CDR3 is 15 residues. Trimming took off 0 bases at V and 3 bases at J, with 12 bases between the two ends. Germline values: CDR1 MDHEN, CDR2 SYDVKM. The CDR3 sequence: CASSLWVTGNYEQYF. The CDR3 nucleotides are TGTGCCAGCAGTTTATGGGTGACTGGGAACTACGAGCAGTACTTC.

This clonotype was recorded at least ten times. CDR3 amino acids: CASRTGTDYEQYF. The DNA of the CDR3 is TGTGCCAGCAGGACCGGGACAGACTACGAGCAGTACTTC. The rearrangement uses TRBV28 and TRBJ2-7; TRBD1 agrees at 7 bases. CDR1 and CDR2 from the germline V gene are MDHEN and SYDVKM. Germline trimming cut 6 bases from V and 3 bases from J; bases unmatched to any gene: 5. The CDR3 is made up of 13 amino acids.

In this sample, this clonotype turned up many times. The V call is TRBV6-5, the J call TRBJ2-5; possible D gene TRBD2, 6 bases. V gave up 11 bases and J gave up 5 bases, with 15 bases separating them. Per the germline V gene, CDR1 is MNHEY and CDR2 is SVGAGI. The CDR3 length is 12 residues. CDR3 sequence reads: CASSGGAETQYF. The CDR3 coding sequence is TGTGCCTCCTCCGGGGGAGCGGAGACCCAGTACTTC.

Comment on this clonotype: Just one base apart from a much larger clone, this may be a read error. It is likely a read error, because the conserved phenylalanine at the end of the CDR3 is missing. V usage is TRBV6-4 and J usage is TRBJ1-1; D call uncertain. The germline CDR1 and CDR2 sequences are MRHNA and SNTAGT. V was pared by 0 bases and J by 4 bases, with 3 bases between. The CDR3 covers 12 residues. The DNA for the CDR3 is TGTGCCAGCAGTGACTCTATCACTGAAGCTTTCATT. Amino acids: CASSDSITEAFI.

This clonotype appeared a few times. This chain links TRBV10-1 with TRBJ1-1, with a possible D match to TRBD1 (6 bases). The CDR3 has 18 amino acids. Trimming took off 6 bases at V and 0 bases at J, with 23 bases between the two ends. CDR1 and CDR2 from the germline V gene are WNHNN and SYGVQD (reference sequence). CDR3 region: CASRTEDSKADMNTEAFF. The CDR3 nucleotides read TGCGCCAGCAGAACGGAGGACAGCAAAGCGGATATGAACACTGAAGCTTTCTTT.

The chain links TRBV7-6 to TRBJ2-1; D remains ambiguous. The V end lost 0 bases, the J end lost 2 bases, and 2 bases lay between the germline ends. The length of the CDR3 is 13 residues. CDR1 and CDR2 (germline): SGHVS, FNYEAQ. CDR3 nucleotide sequence: TGTGCCAGCAGCTTAGCGCCCTACAATGAGCAGTTCTTC. It yields the protein CASSLAPYNEQFF.

The V gene is TRBV7-2, the J gene TRBJ2-7, with a weak D call TRBD2 (6 bases). V was pared by 2 bases and J by 4 bases, with 12 bases between. Germline CDR1 SGHTA, CDR2 FQGNSA. The CDR3 has 14 amino acids. The CDR3 sequence: CASSLNLALYEQYF. The CDR3 nucleotides are TGTGCCAGCAGCTTAAACCTAGCGTTGTACGAGCAGTACTTC.

In this sample, this clonotype turned up a few times. The J gene is TRBJ2-2, the V gene TRBV7-3, with D perhaps matching TRBD2 (5 bases). The V gene lost 1 base and the J gene lost 4 bases, with 10 bases spanning the gap. Germline values: CDR1 SGHTA, CDR2 FQGTGA. The CDR3 contains 15 residues. The DNA of the CDR3 is TGTGCCAGCAGCTTAAATAGCGCCCGCACCGGGGAGCTGTTTTTT. Translated, it gives CASSLNSARTGELFF.

V is TRBV6-4 and J is TRBJ2-2; TRBD1 agrees at 12 bases. J lost 4 bases, V lost 6 bases, and 0 bases had no gene match. Germline-derived CDR1 and CDR2 are MRHNA and SNTAGT. The CDR3 length is 14 residues. The CDR3 DNA is TGTGCCAGCAGGGGACAGGGGGCCACCGGGGAGCTGTTTTTT. This encodes CASRGQGATGELFF.

The CDR3: CASMGIGLGATDTQYF. The CDR3 DNA reads TGTGCCAGTATGGGGATCGGACTAGGGGCCACAGATACGCAGTATTTT. The chain employs TRBV19 and TRBJ2-3, with TRBD2 matching over 7 bases. Germline lookup yields CDR1 LNHDA and CDR2 SQIVND (reference sequence). The CDR3 has 16 residues. V lost 7 bases to trimming and J lost 2 bases; unmatched junction nucleotides: 12.

The table lists this clonotype with a few counts. The chain links TRBV7-9 to TRBJ2-7; D is unclear. V dropped 1 base and J dropped 4 bases, with 8 bases sitting between them. The CDR3 is 13 amino acids. In germline, CDR1 is SEHNR, CDR2 FQNEAQ (reference sequence). DNA of the CDR3: TGTGCCAGCAGCTTAGGCCGCCTGTACGAGCAGTACTTC. It encodes CASSLGRLYEQYF.

This chain links TRBV28 with TRBJ2-4; 7 positions agree with TRBD1. J lost 6 bases, V lost 5 bases, and 10 bases had no gene match. Germline loops: CDR1 MDHEN, CDR2 SYDVKM. The CDR3 has 15 residues. DNA for the CDR3: TGTGCCAGCAGTCATCCCAGGACAGGCGGAAACATTCAGTACTTC. This encodes CASSHPRTGGNIQYF.

The V gene is TRBV6-1, the J gene TRBJ2-1; 10 bases fit TRBD2. CDR1 is MNHNS and CDR2 is SASEGT in the germline V gene. The CDR3 spans 15 residues. The junction had 6 bases not matched to a gene; V was cut back by 2 bases and J by 8 bases. The CDR3 loop reads CASSELAGVWYEQFF. The CDR3 DNA sequence: TGTGCCAGCAGTGAACTAGCGGGAGTTTGGTATGAGCAGTTCTTC.